This TCR beta chain was captured by sequencing in a study of T cells in Graves' hyperthyroidism and ophthalmopathy (dated by TCRdb to the late 2010s). About the full investigation: Peripheral blood was sampled at the time of initial diagnosis, prior to any treatment. TCR V-J signatures able to tell the groups apart were searched for in a discovery cohort of 95 to 100 patients, of whom more than 40 had Graves' ophthalmopathy and about 60 had stable Graves' hyperthyroidism. Whether ophthalmopathy could be predicted prospectively was tested in an independent validation cohort made up of roughly 19 hyperthyroidism patients plus 17 patients who later progressed to ophthalmopathy. The approximately 100 discovery patients were divided at random into training and test sets in a 7:3 ratio. The study also compared thyroid tissue and blood T-cell repertoires from a handful of Graves' hyperthyroidism patients. After sampling, hyperthyroidism patients received methimazole starting at 30 mg daily, and ophthalmopathy patients received high-dose intravenous methylprednisolone. The paper reports TCR Vbeta CDR3 sequencing of approximately 140 peripheral blood samples: 43 ophthalmopathy, fewer than 85 hyperthyroidism and roughly 17 progressor patients. What the authors observed across the whole study: Most expanded thyroid clonotypes (frequency above 0.001) were also detected in blood, suggesting blood repertoires may reflect thyroid immune responses. In validation, the model predicted progression to ophthalmopathy a median of around 6.5 months before onset, with roughly 68% sensitivity and just under 75% specificity. Sample size was not statistically predetermined, and investigators were not blinded to group allocation. Ophthalmopathy was separated from stable hyperthyroidism by a 13 V-J signature model, with approximately 89% sensitivity and about 81% specificity obtained in cross-validation and 80%/75% obtained in testing.

Including the terminal cysteine and phenylalanine, the CDR3 comprises 13 residues. Only the CDR3 DNA stays, 39 bases, in frame from base 1. V and J are trimmed by 7 bases and 2 bases, and the gene matches miss 3 bases of the junction. This clonotype was counted ten times or more. Its antigen is unknown. The record has no base qualities; no much larger clone is one base away. Amplification of TCR beta CDR3 regions was carried out from RNA transcripts. For the first round of RT-PCR on the TCR CDR3, the HTBI primer set was used together with the Qiagen OneStep RT-PCR kit. A second multiplex PCR round built the libraries, followed by size selection and purification. Paired-end sequencing of the libraries was performed with 100 bp reads on an Illumina HiSeq2000. On the authors' methods: Raw data were processed with SOAPnuke, discarding reads with adapters, uncalled bases, mean Phred below 15, or no exact constant-primer or identifier match. COPE v1.2.5 was used to merge high-quality paired reads, and clonotypes were defined as unique nucleotide sequences. MiTCR v1.1 was used to align clonotypes to the IMGT TRBV, TRBD and TRBJ reference segments. Analysis was restricted to V-J combinations with a frequency above 0.0001, which covered about 99% of repertoires. A TCS score was defined as the ratio of F50 (clonal expansion) to E x V (chaos), with BLOSUM62-based TCRdist applied between CDR3 peptides within each V-J. Welch's t-statistics and random forest reduced just over 500 V-J features to 13, which were used in a naive Bayes classifier (R e1071). TCRdb's own reprocessing of the public reads used fastp at Q25 and MiXCR and kept productive beta chains. Here each entry gathers all rows of one CDR3 protein and keeps the most common genes and DNA. The V and J calls reflect TCRdb's pipeline rather than the authors' work. This sample comprises 620,000 or so distinct CDR3 sequences, more than 12% of them detected only once. The ten largest clones take up approximately 12% of the sample.

In the ophthalmopathy patients, disease was moderately to severely active, with a Clinical Activity Score of 3 or more, a NOSPECS grade of 4 or more, and a duration of less than 3 months. The study excluded patients with uncontrolled infections, other autoimmune diseases, pregnancy or lactation. Diagnoses relied on clinical symptoms, serum thyroxine and TRAb, thyroid ultrasound and orbital computed tomography. Ficoll-Paque density gradient centrifugation was used to isolate PBMCs from approximately 10 ml of fresh peripheral blood. Total RNA was extracted using Trizol reagent, and RNA quality was assessed on an Agilent 2100 Bioanalyzer.

Recombination linked TRBV12-3 or TRBV12-4 to TRBJ2-3, and 7 bases in between align with TRBD2. The receptor was isolated from a woman between 45 and 65 years old with Graves' ophthalmopathy. The sequenced sample was blood. The CDR3 loop reads CASTGLTTDTQYF. The sequence in DNA is TGTGCCAGCACGGGACTAACCACAGATACGCAGTATTTT.